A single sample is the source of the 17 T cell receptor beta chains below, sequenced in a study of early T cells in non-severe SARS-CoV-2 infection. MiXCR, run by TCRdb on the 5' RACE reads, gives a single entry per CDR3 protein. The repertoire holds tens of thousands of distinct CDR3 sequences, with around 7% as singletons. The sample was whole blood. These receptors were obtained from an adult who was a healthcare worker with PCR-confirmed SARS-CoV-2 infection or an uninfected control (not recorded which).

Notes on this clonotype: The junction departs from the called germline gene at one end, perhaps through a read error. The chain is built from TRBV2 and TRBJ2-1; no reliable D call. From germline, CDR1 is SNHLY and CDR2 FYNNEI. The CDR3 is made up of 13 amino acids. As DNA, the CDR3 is TGTGCCTGCAGTGAGCCTGGGGTCCATGAGCAGTTCTTC. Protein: CACSEPGVHEQFF.

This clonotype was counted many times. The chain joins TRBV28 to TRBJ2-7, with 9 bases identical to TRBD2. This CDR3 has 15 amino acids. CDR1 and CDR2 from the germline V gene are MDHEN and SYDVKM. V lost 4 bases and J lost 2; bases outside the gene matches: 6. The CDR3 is CASSSAGGPTYEQYF. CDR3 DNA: TGTGCCAGCAGTTCAGCGGGAGGACCCACCTACGAGCAGTACTTC.

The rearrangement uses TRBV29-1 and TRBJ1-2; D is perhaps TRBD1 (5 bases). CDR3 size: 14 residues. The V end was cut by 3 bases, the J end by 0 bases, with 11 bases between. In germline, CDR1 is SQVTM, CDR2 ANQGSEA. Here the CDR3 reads CSVDAPGPNYGYTF. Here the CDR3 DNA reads TGCAGCGTTGACGCTCCGGGACCTAACTATGGCTACACCTTC.

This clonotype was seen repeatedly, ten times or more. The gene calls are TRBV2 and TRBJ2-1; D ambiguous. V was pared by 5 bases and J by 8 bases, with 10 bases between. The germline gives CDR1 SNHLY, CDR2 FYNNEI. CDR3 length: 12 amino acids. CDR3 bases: TGTGCCAGCAGTCCCTTTCGGGATGAGCAGTTCTTC. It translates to CASSPFRDEQFF.

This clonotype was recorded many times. CDR3 bases: TGTGCCAGCCGAACAGGGGAGGCCAATGAGCAGTTCTTC. This sequence encodes CASRTGEANEQFF. The rearrangement uses TRBV28 and TRBJ2-1; weak D call: TRBD1 (7 bases). Trimming took off 8 bases at V and 6 bases at J, with 14 bases between the two ends. The germline gives CDR1 MDHEN, CDR2 SYDVKM. The CDR3 spans 13 residues. Full variable domain (outside the CDR3, taken from reference TRBV28 and TRBJ2-1): DVKVTQSSRYLVKRTGEKVFLECVQDMDHENMFWYRQDPGLGLRLIYFSYDVKMKEKGDIPEGYSVSREKKERFSLILESASTNQTSMYLCASRTGEANEQFFGPGTRLTVL.

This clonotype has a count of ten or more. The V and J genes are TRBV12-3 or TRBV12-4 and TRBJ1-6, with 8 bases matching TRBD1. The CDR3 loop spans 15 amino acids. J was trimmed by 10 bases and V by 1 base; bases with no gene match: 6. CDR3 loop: CASSLGQGIYSPLHF. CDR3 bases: TGTGCCAGCAGTTTAGGACAGGGGATTTACTCACCCCTCCACTTT.

CDR3 region: CATSDAAGGLQETQYF. The CDR3 DNA reads as TGTGCCACCAGTGACGCAGCGGGAGGCCTCCAAGAGACCCAGTACTTC. The chain is built from TRBV24-1 and TRBJ2-5; the match to TRBD2 covers 9 bases. CDR1 and CDR2 from the germline V gene are KGHDR and SFDVKD. Losses at the gene ends were 4 bases for V and 1 base for J; bases not matched to a gene: 6. CDR3 length: 16 residues.

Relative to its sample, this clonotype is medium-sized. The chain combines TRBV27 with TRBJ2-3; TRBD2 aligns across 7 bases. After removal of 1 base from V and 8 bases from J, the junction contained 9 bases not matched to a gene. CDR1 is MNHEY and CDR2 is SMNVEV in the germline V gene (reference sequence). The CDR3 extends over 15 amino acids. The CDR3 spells CASSLYAGDGGTQYF. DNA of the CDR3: TGTGCCAGCAGTTTATACGCGGGAGATGGGGGTACGCAGTATTTT.

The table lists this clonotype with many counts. This CDR3 is CASSYTSGTGGMGEQYF. The DNA of the CDR3 is TGTGCCAGCAGCTACACCTCCGGGACAGGGGGCATGGGGGAGCAGTACTTC. The gene calls are TRBV7-9 and TRBJ2-7, with 12 bases lining up with TRBD1. The CDR3 loop spans 17 amino acids. Germline CDR1 SEHNR, CDR2 FQNEAQ (reference sequence). With 4 bases clipped from V and 7 bases from J, the junction kept 14 bases outside the gene matches.

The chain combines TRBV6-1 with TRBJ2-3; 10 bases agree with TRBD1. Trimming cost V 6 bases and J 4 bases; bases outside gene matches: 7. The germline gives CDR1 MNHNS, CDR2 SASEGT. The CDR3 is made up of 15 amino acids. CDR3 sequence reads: CASRIQTGGSDTQYF. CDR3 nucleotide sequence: TGTGCCAGCAGGATTCAGACAGGGGGCTCAGATACGCAGTATTTT.

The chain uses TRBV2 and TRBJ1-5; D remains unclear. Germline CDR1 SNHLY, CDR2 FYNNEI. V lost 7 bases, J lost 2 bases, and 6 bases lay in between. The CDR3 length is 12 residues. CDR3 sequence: CASTAGNQPQHF. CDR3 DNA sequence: TGTGCCAGCACCGCAGGCAATCAGCCCCAGCATTTT.

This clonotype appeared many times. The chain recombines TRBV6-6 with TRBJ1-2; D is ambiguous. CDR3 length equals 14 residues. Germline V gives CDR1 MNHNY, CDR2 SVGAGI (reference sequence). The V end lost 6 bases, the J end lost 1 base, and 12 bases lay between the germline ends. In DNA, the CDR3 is TGTGCCAGCAGGGCAATGAACCGTAACTATGGCTACACCTTC. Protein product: CASRAMNRNYGYTF.

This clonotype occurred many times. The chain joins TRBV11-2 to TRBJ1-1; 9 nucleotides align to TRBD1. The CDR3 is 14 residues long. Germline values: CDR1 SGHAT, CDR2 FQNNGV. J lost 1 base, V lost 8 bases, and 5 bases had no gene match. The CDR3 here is CASRQGDANTEAFF. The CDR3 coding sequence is TGTGCCAGCCGACAGGGGGACGCGAACACTGAAGCTTTCTTT.

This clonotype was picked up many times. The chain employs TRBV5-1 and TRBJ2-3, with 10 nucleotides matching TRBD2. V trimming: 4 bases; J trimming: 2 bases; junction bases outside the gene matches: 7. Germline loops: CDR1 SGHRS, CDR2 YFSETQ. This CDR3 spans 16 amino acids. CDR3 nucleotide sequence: TGCGCCAGCAGCCGTAGCGGGAGGCCCTCCACAGATACGCAGTATTTT. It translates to CASSRSGRPSTDTQYF.

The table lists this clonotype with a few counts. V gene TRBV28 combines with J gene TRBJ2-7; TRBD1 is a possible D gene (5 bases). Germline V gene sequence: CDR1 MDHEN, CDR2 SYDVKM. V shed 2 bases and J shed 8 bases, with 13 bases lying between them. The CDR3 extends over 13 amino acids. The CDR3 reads CASSLKFGQKQYF. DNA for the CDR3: TGTGCCAGCAGTTTAAAGTTTGGACAAAAGCAGTACTTC.

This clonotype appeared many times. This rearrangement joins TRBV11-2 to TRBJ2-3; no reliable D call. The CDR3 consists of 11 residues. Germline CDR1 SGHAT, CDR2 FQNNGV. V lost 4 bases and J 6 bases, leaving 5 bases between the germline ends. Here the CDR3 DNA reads TGTGCCAGCAGCTCCCCCGATACGCAGTATTTT. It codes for CASSSPDTQYF. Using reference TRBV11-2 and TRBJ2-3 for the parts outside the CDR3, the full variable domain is EAGVAQSPRYKIIEKRQSVAFWCNPISGHATLYWYQQILGQGPKLLIQFQNNGVVDDSQLPKDRFSAERLKGVDSTLKIQPAKLEDSAVYLCASSSPDTQYFGPGTRLTVL.

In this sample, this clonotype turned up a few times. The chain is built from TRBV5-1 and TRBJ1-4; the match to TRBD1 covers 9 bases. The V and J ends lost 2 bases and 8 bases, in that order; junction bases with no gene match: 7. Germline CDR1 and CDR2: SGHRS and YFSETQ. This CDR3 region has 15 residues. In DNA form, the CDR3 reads TGCGCCAGCAGCTTCCGGACAGGGGAAAGCGAAAAACTGTTTTTT. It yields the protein CASSFRTGESEKLFF.